This TCR beta chain was identified during a study of CD8+ T cells in alopecia areata. Germline lookup yields CDR1 SGHRS and CDR2 YFSETQ. The V and J ends lost 5 bases and 4 bases respectively, with 6 bases between them. This CDR3 has 11 amino acids. Treatment: oral pan-JAK inhibitor, 5-10 mg twice daily. The sample holds a few counts of this clone. Sequencing used cDNA as its template, made by extracting RNA and reverse transcribing it. Profiled with immunoSEQ multiplex PCR; TCRdb holds only in-frame clones, not every one. The sample lists 150,000 to 200,000 clones, approximately 49% occurring once. This chain joins TRBV5-1 and TRBJ2-5; D ambiguous. The sequence came from a human donor with alopecia areata. The sequencing used CD8+ T cells sorted from blood, collected at week 52, from a patient treated with tofacitinib. CDR3 sequence reads: CASRLAETQYF. The CDR3 nucleotides are TGCGCCAGCAGGCTGGCAGAGACCCAGTACTTC.